Ten or more counts support the clone carrying this TCR beta chain. This specimen belongs to a study of T cells in Graves' hyperthyroidism and ophthalmopathy. Germline assignment: CDR1 KGHSH and CDR2 LQKENI. The CDR3 extends over 15 amino acids. The trim removed 3 bases at V and 2 bases at J, leaving 5 bases unmatched. RNA transcripts were the template for amplifying TCR beta CDR3 regions. Initially, a first-round RT-PCR of the TCR CDR3 employed the HTBI primer set. MiXCR, applied by TCRdb to the multiplex PCR reads, yields one record per CDR3 protein. The table has about 360,000 distinct CDR3 sequences, roughly an eighth seen once.

Sequencing used blood. This TCR came from a woman between 18 and 29 years old with Graves' hyperthyroidism. The V and J genes are TRBV18 and TRBJ1-1; 8 nucleotides line up with TRBD1. The chain's CDR3 is CASSPRQGQNTEAFF. The DNA of the CDR3 is TGTGCCAGCTCACCGAGACAGGGGCAAAACACTGAAGCTTTCTTT.